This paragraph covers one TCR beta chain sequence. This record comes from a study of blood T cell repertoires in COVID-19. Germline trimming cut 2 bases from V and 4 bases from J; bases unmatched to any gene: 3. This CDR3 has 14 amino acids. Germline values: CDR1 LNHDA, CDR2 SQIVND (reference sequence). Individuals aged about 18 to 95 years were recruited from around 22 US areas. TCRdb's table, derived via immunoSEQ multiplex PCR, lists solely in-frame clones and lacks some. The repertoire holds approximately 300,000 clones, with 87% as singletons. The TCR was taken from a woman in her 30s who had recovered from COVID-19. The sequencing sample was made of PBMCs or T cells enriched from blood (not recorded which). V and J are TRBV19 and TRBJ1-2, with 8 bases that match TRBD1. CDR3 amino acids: CASSIWTGSYGYTF. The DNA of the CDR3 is TGTGCCAGTAGTATATGGACAGGGAGCTATGGCTACACCTTC.